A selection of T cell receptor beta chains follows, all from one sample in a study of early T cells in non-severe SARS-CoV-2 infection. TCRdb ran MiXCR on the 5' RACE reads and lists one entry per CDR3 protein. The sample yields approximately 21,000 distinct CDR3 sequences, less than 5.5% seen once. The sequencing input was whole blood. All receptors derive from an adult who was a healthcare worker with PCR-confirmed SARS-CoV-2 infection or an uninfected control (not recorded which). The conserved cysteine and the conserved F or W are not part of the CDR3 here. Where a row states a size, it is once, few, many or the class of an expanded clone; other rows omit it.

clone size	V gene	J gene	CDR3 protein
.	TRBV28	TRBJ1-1	ASSDPGAAEAF
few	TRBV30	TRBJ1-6	AWSDNSPLH
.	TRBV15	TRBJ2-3	ATNSGSGQTDTQY
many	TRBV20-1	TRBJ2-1	SAIGLAGGHEQF
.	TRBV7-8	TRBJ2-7	ASSLRVETGPYEQY
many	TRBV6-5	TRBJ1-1	ASNNRYNTEAF
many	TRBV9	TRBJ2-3	ASSGGLAGFTDTQY
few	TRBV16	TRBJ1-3	ASSQSVGGRENTIY
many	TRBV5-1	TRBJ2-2	ASSLRSADTGELF
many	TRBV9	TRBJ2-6	ASSPGQDSGANVLT
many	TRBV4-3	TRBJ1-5	ASSQVGRRQAVAQTH
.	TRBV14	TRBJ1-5	ASSRVGANQPQH
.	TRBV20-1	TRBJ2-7	SPRRGLAGTSYEQY
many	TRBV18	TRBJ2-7	ASSPGGDQGEQY
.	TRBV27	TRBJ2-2	ASSFLGAGELF
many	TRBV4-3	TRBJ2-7	ASSQGSRGNAYEQY
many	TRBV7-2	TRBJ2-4	ASSLALAKNIQY
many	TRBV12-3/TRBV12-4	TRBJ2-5	ASSQTPDTETQY
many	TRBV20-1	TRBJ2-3	SARGTSGNGERDTQY
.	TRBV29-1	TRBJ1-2	SVGGRNGYT
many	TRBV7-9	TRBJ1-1	ASSLVGEGTEAF
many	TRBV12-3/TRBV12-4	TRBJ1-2	ASSLRGGYGYT
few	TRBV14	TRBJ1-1	ASSHGDNMNTEAF
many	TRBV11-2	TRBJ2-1	ASSWWGLVSDEQF
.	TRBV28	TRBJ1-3	ASSLRGISSGNTIY
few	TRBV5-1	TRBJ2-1	ASSLEGKIHNEQF
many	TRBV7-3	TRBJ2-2	ASSLTGSSGTGELF
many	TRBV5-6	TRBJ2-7	ASSFVHDYFLYEQY
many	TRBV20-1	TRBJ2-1	SAVGLAGVNEQF